The next 18 T cell receptor beta chains were all read from a single sample in a study of blood T cells in healthy people across ages. Through a sample-barcoded 5' primer and a J-beta primer mix, a second PCR was run for roughly 7 to 12 cycles. TCRdb ran MiXCR on the 5' RACE reads and lists one entry per CDR3 protein. The data show 700,000 or so distinct CDR3 sequences, 22% seen once. The sample was blood. Receptor source: a man aged 65-85 years in good health.

This clonotype appeared a few times. The chain joins TRBV20-1 to TRBJ2-2, with a weak D call TRBD2 (6 bases). Trimming cost V 3 bases and J 7 bases, with 21 bases left between them. The CDR3 loop spans 16 amino acids. Germline V gene data show CDR1 as DFQATT and CDR2 as SNEGSKA (reference sequence). This chain's CDR3 is CSARDLASGPHGELFF. In DNA form, the CDR3 reads TGCAGTGCTAGGGATCTAGCGTCGGGACCGCACGGGGAGCTGTTTTTT.

This chain joins TRBV20-1 and TRBJ2-7, with D unresolved. This CDR3 region has 14 residues. Trimming stripped 4 bases from V and 4 bases from J, with 17 bases between. Germline V gene data show CDR1 as DFQATT and CDR2 as SNEGSKA (reference sequence). DNA of the CDR3: TGCAGTGCTAATGAACCCTACACTGGGTACGAGCAGTACTTC. Translation gives CSANEPYTGYEQYF.

This clonotype came up a few times. The V gene is TRBV9, the J gene TRBJ1-1; D is unclear. The V end was cut by 0 bases, the J end by 8 bases, with 14 bases between. CDR1 and CDR2 from the germline V gene are SGDLS and YYNGEE. CDR3 length equals 14 residues. In DNA form, the CDR3 reads TGTGCCAGCAGCGTAGCTACTTACGAAGGGGAAGCTTTCTTT. Translating it yields CASSVATYEGEAFF. The full variable domain, completed using reference TRBV9 and TRBJ1-1, is DSGVTQTPKHLITATGQRVTLRCSPRSGDLSVYWYQQSLDQGLQFLIQYYNGEERAKGNILERFSAQQFPDLHSELNLSSLELGDSALYFCASSVATYEGEAFFGQGTRLTVV.

Comment on this clonotype: One end of the junction fails to match germline, which may point to a read error. The chain joins TRBV25-1 to TRBJ2-1, with D perhaps matching TRBD1 (6 bases). Germline CDR1 and CDR2: MGHDK and SYGVNS. This CDR3 contains 16 residues. The CDR3 coding sequence is TGTGCCAGCAATGAACAGGGACGGAGCTCCTACAATGAGCAGTTCTTC. This encodes CASNEQGRSSYNEQFF.

This clonotype appeared a few times. The genes are TRBV5-8 and TRBJ2-5; 10 nucleotides agree with TRBD1. V lost 3 bases to trimming and J lost 0 bases; unmatched junction nucleotides: 5. The CDR3 consists of 16 residues. Germline-derived CDR1 and CDR2 are SGHTS and YDEGEE. The chain's CDR3 is CASSSWTGGNQETQYF. The CDR3 nucleotides read TGTGCCAGCAGCTCCTGGACAGGGGGAAACCAAGAGACCCAGTACTTC.

This clonotype was seen more than once but under ten times. The rearrangement joins TRBV28 to TRBJ2-1, with a tentative D call TRBD1 (7 bases). V was clipped by 7 bases and J by 1 base, with 17 bases between them. The CDR3 length is 16 residues. CDR1 and CDR2 from the germline V gene are MDHEN and SYDVKM. CDR3 sequence (DNA): TGTGCCAGCACCGACCAGGGGGGCCTTTCCTACAATGAGCAGTTCTTC. Amino acid sequence: CASTDQGGLSYNEQFF.

The chain recombines TRBV13 with TRBJ2-3, with no clear D. Trimming left V 4 bases short and J 7 bases short, with 15 bases between. CDR3 length equals 14 residues. Looked up from germline, CDR1 is PRHDT and CDR2 is FYEKMQ (reference sequence). CDR3 loop: CASSSSGGLYTQYF. CDR3 sequence (DNA): TGTGCCAGCAGCTCCTCCGGTGGGCTGTATACGCAGTATTTT.

This clonotype appeared many times. The chain carries TRBV12-3 or TRBV12-4 and TRBJ2-5; a weak D match, TRBD1 (5 bases). The CDR3 loop spans 13 amino acids. V dropped 6 bases and J dropped 1 base, with 9 bases sitting between them. The CDR3 loop is CASRPTVQETQYF. In nucleotides, the CDR3 is TGTGCCAGCAGGCCGACAGTCCAAGAGACCCAGTACTTC.

The sample holds a few counts of this clonotype. The CDR3 DNA sequence: TGTGCCAGCACCGAAATGGTCGGGGCCAACGTCCTGACTTTC. Protein: CASTEMVGANVLTF. This chain connects TRBV12-3 or TRBV12-4 to TRBJ2-6; the D is unclear. V lost 7 bases and J lost 4, with 11 bases in between. There are 14 residues in the CDR3.

The V call is TRBV3-1, the J call TRBJ2-7, with a possible D match to TRBD2 (7 bases). The CDR3 length is 17 residues. Between the trimmed V and J ends, which lost 1 base and 0 bases, there was a span of 16 bases. Per germline, CDR1 LGHDT and CDR2 YNNKEL (reference sequence). As DNA, the CDR3 is TGTGCCAGCAGCCAAGCGTCGGGGGGCGCGGTCTCCTACGAGCAGTACTTC. Its translation: CASSQASGGAVSYEQYF.

The J gene is TRBJ2-1, the V gene TRBV29-1; TRBD2 matches 8 bases. The CDR3 is made up of 15 amino acids. CDR1 and CDR2 from the germline V gene are SQVTM and ANQGSEA. Unmatched junction bases numbered 10, after V lost 3 bases and J lost 6 bases. The CDR3: CSVEYGLAGSNEQFF. The CDR3 bases are TGCAGCGTTGAGTATGGTTTAGCGGGATCCAATGAGCAGTTCTTC.

This clonotype was recorded a few times. This chain's CDR3 is CASSQLAGGENEQFF. In DNA, the CDR3 is TGTGCCAGCAGCCAACTAGCGGGAGGGGAAAATGAGCAGTTCTTC. J is TRBJ2-1 and V is TRBV3-1; TRBD2 matches 12 bases. The V segment lost 2 bases and the J segment 7 bases; nucleotides outside the gene matches: 3. The CDR3 consists of 15 residues. The germline V gene has CDR1 LGHDT and CDR2 YNNKEL (reference sequence).

This clonotype was picked up a small number of times. The rearrangement joins TRBV7-9 to TRBJ2-5; tentative D call: TRBD1 (5 bases). The J call may be in error: the DNA end matches TRBJ2-7 better. The CDR3 spans 14 residues. Germline values: CDR1 SEHNR, CDR2 FQNEAQ (reference sequence). For the CDR3, the DNA is TGTGCCAGCAGCCTGGCCAGGGAAGGAATCGAGCAGTACTTC. Translated, it gives CASSLAREGIEQYF.

The J gene is TRBJ2-7, the V gene TRBV19; 8 nucleotides align to TRBD1. Trimming removed 5 bases from V and 0 bases from J; junction bases left unmatched: 3. The V gene's germline CDR1 is LNHDA and CDR2 SQIVND (reference sequence). This CDR3 region has 14 residues. The CDR3 spells CASSGQGSSYEQYF. The CDR3 DNA is TGTGCCAGTAGTGGACAGGGCTCCTCCTACGAGCAGTACTTC.

The genes are TRBV11-2 and TRBJ2-1, with 10 bases lining up with TRBD2. In germline, CDR1 is SGHAT, CDR2 FQNNGV. The CDR3 length is 16 residues. J lost 9 bases, V lost 0 bases, and 8 bases had no gene match. CDR3 coding DNA: TGTGCCAGCAGCTTAGATCGGGCTAGCGGGAGTATTGAGCAGTTCTTC. It codes for CASSLDRASGSIEQFF.

There are a few counts of this clonotype. The V gene is TRBV2, the J gene TRBJ2-3; 10 nucleotides align to TRBD2. This CDR3 contains 16 residues. The V gene's germline CDR1 is SNHLY and CDR2 FYNNEI. V was pared by 10 bases and J by 2 bases, with 12 bases of the junction left unmatched. CDR3 loop: CATRRSGGSDTDTQYF. The CDR3 DNA reads as TGTGCCACCAGACGTAGCGGGGGGTCGGACACAGATACGCAGTATTTT.

Of note for this clonotype: Its ends do not fully match the called genes, so a read error is possible. The chain links TRBV25-1 to TRBJ1-2; tentatively, D is TRBD1 (6 bases). Germline CDR1 reads MGHDK; CDR2 reads SYGVNS. The CDR3 contains 17 residues. CDR3: CASSSRDTDPYNCGYTF. The CDR3 nucleotides read TGTGCCAGCAGCTCCAGGGACACGGACCCTTATAACTGTGGCTACACCTTC.

The chain has TRBV11-2 and TRBJ2-1; D unresolved. The CDR3 has 14 amino acids. The V gene's germline CDR1 is SGHAT and CDR2 FQNNGV. Trimming shortened V by 0 bases and J by 15 bases, and 18 bases separated the two germline ends. CDR3 protein: CASSLDLTGSLVFF. The CDR3 nucleotides read TGTGCCAGCAGCTTAGACTTGACCGGGTCTTTGGTGTTCTTC.